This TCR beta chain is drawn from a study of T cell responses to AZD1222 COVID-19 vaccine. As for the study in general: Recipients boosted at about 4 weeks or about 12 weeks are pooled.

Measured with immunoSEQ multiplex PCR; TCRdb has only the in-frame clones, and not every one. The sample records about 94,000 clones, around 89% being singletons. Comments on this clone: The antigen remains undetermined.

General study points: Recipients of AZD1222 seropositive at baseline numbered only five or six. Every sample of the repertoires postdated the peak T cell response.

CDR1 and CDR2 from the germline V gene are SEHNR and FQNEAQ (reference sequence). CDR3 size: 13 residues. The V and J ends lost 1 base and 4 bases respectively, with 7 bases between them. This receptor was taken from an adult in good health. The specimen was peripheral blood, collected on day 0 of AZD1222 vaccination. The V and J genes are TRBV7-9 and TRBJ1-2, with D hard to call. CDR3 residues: CASSLEQIYGYTF. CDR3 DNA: TGTGCCAGCAGCTTAGAACAGATCTATGGCTACACCTTC.